The clone carrying this TCR beta chain was counted at least ten times. This entry is derived from a study of neurological immune-mediated disorders. From the 5' RACE reads, TCRdb called clonotypes with MiXCR, one entry per CDR3 protein. This table has approximately 38,000 distinct CDR3 sequences, 7.2% appearing once. The sequenced material came from CD4+ T cells from blood. The receptor's source is a man aged 45-65 years in good health.

Written as DNA, the CDR3 is TGCGCCAGCAGCCAAGCTCCCCTACTAGCGGGCACAACCTACGAGCAGTACTTC. This sequence encodes CASSQAPLLAGTTYEQYF. The genes are TRBV4-3 and TRBJ2-7, with 9 bases that match TRBD2. This CDR3 spans 18 amino acids. V was clipped by 1 base and J by 2 bases; unmatched bases: 12. Germline CDR1 reads LGHNA; CDR2 reads YSLEER.